Following are 17 T cell receptor beta chains from one sample sequenced in a study of CD8+ T cells in alopecia areata. As the sequencing template, cDNA was produced by extracting RNA and reverse transcribing it. The assay was immunoSEQ multiplex PCR, and TCRdb's table has in-frame clones only and misses some. The data hold around 80,000 clones, with roughly half observed a single time. Sequenced sample: NKG2D-high CD8+ T cells sorted from blood. The receptors were sampled from a human donor with alopecia areata.

The rearrangement links TRBV5-1 to TRBJ2-7; no clear D. There are 13 residues in the CDR3. CDR1 SGHRS and CDR2 YFSETQ come from the germline V gene. V dropped 2 bases and J dropped 1 base, with 7 bases sitting between them. CDR3 region: CASSFEDSYEQYF. CDR3 nucleotides: TGCGCCAGCAGCTTCGAGGATTCCTACGAGCAGTACTTC. Full variable domain (remainder filled in from reference TRBV5-1 and TRBJ2-7): KAGVTQTPRYLIKTRGQQVTLSCSPISGHRSVSWYQQTPGQGLQFLFEYFSETQRNKGNFPGRFSGRQFSNSRSEMNVSTLELGDSALYLCASSFEDSYEQYFGPGTRLTVT.

The chain is built from TRBV4-1 and TRBJ1-5; unclear D gene. The germline CDR1 and CDR2 sequences are MGHRA and YSYEKL. CDR3 length: 15 amino acids. Deletions cut 4 bases from V and 3 bases from J, with 13 bases between. The CDR3 sequence: CASSPGGGYNQPQHF. The CDR3 bases are TGCGCCAGCAGCCCCGGCGGCGGTTACAATCAGCCCCAGCATTTT.

This clone turned up a few times. This chain uses TRBV5-6 with TRBJ2-7; no reliable D call. Germline loops: CDR1 SGHDT, CDR2 YYEEEE. Deletions cut 2 bases from V and 1 base from J, with 10 bases between. This CDR3 has 14 residues. CDR3 DNA: TGTGCCAGCAGCTTCTTTAGTGGGTCCTACGAGCAGTACTTC. Its translation: CASSFFSGSYEQYF.

This clone was recorded a few times. The V and J genes are TRBV14 and TRBJ2-3, with TRBD1 as a possible D gene (5 bases). CDR3 size: 12 residues. Germline CDR1 is SGHDN and CDR2 is FVKESK. V was trimmed by 2 bases and J by 10 bases, leaving 10 bases between them. In nucleotides, the CDR3 is TGTGCCAGCAGCCAAAAGAAGGGGTCGCAGTATTTT. This gives the protein CASSQKKGSQYF.

This clone turned up a few times. The chain couples TRBV7-2 to TRBJ1-4; D remains ambiguous. Trimming shortened V by 5 bases and J by 8 bases, and 9 bases separated the two germline ends. CDR1 and CDR2 from the germline V gene are SGHTA and FQGNSA. The CDR3 contains 12 residues. Here the CDR3 reads CASSAPREKLFF. CDR3 DNA: TGTGCCAGCAGCGCCCCACGCGAAAAACTGTTTTTT.

The chain uses TRBV7-9 and TRBJ2-1; D gene unclear. Trimming shortened V by 7 bases and J by 5 bases, and 9 bases separated the two germline ends. The germline gives CDR1 SEHNR, CDR2 FQNEAQ (reference sequence). The CDR3 totals 12 residues. CDR3 amino acids: CASKGTHNEQFF. In DNA form, the CDR3 reads TGTGCCAGCAAGGGTACCCACAATGAGCAGTTCTTC.

The rearrangement uses TRBV29-1 and TRBJ1-5; 10 bases align to TRBD1. CDR1 is SQVTM and CDR2 is ANQGSEA in the germline V gene. There are 13 residues in the CDR3. J gave up 4 bases and V 6 bases, and 3 bases lay outside the gene matches. Here the CDR3 reads CSVGQGVNQPQHF. CDR3 coding DNA: TGCAGCGTCGGACAGGGGGTTAATCAGCCCCAGCATTTT.

The chain recombines TRBV29-1 with TRBJ2-5; 9 bases map to TRBD2. Germline V gene lookup returns CDR1 SQVTM and CDR2 ANQGSEA. After removal of 3 bases from V and 4 bases from J, the junction contained 3 bases not matched to a gene. The CDR3 runs 13 residues. CDR3 residues: CSVEGLAIETQYF. The CDR3 DNA reads TGCAGCGTTGAGGGACTAGCTATAGAGACCCAGTACTTC. The full variable domain, in which reference TRBV29-1 and TRBJ2-5 provide the parts outside the CDR3, is SAVISQKPSRDICQRGTSLTIQCQVDSQVTMMFWYRQQPGQSLTLIATANQGSEATYESGFVIDKFPISRPNLTFSTLTVSNMSPEDSSIYLCSVEGLAIETQYFGPGTRLLVL.

This clone was counted only a few times. The chain links TRBV19 to TRBJ2-7, with 12 bases aligning to TRBD2. Per the germline V gene, CDR1 is LNHDA and CDR2 is SQIVND (reference sequence). The CDR3 length is 15 residues. V shed 5 bases and J 7 bases; nucleotides not matched to a gene: 9. The DNA for the CDR3 is TGTGCCAGTAGTCCATGGACTAGCGGGAATGGAGAGCAGTACTTC. As protein: CASSPWTSGNGEQYF.

This clone has more than one count but fewer than ten. The chain joins TRBV29-1 to TRBJ2-2; D is possibly TRBD2 (5 bases). With 5 bases removed from V and 0 bases from J, the gap between germline ends came to 13 bases. The CDR3 is made up of 15 amino acids. The germline gives CDR1 SQVTM, CDR2 ANQGSEA. The CDR3 region has the DNA TGCAGCGTTAGGCTAGCAACCACGAACACCGGGGAGCTGTTTTTT. The encoded protein is CSVRLATTNTGELFF.

The V and J genes are TRBV27 and TRBJ2-7, with a tentative D call TRBD2 (6 bases). The CDR3 length is 15 residues. From germline, CDR1 is MNHEY and CDR2 SMNVEV (reference sequence). V lost 7 bases, J lost 4 bases, and 20 bases lay in between. The CDR3 sequence is CASTLLGGNSYEQYF. The CDR3 DNA follows: TGTGCCAGCACTCTCCTTGGAGGGAATTCTTACGAGCAGTACTTC.

This clone appeared once. The chain is built from TRBV29-1 and TRBJ2-3; 10 bases line up with TRBD2. The J segment lost 0 bases and the V segment lost 6 bases, leaving 6 bases of the junction unmatched. The CDR3 loop spans 15 amino acids. Germline CDR1 is SQVTM and CDR2 is ANQGSEA. CDR3 DNA sequence: TGCAGCGTCCCAGCGGGAGGGACTAGCACAGATACGCAGTATTTT. This gives the protein CSVPAGGTSTDTQYF.

This clone turned up a few times. The rearrangement joins TRBV7-9 to TRBJ2-5, with D perhaps TRBD2 (6 bases). V lost 4 bases, J lost 1 base, and 13 bases lay in between. The CDR3 is made up of 15 amino acids. The germline CDR1 and CDR2 sequences are SEHNR and FQNEAQ (reference sequence). The CDR3 is CASSSLATAQETQYF. CDR3 coding DNA: TGTGCCAGCAGCTCGCTAGCGACCGCCCAAGAGACCCAGTACTTC.

The V gene is TRBV6-5, the J gene TRBJ2-7, with 10 positions matching TRBD2. The CDR3 is 15 amino acids. Looked up from germline, CDR1 is MNHEY and CDR2 is SVGAGI. V shed 8 bases and J 5 bases; nucleotides not matched to a gene: 12. The CDR3 DNA is TGTGCCAGCCGGCAGAGGCTAGCGGGAGTGAACGAGCAGTACTTC. It translates to CASRQRLAGVNEQYF.

This clone was seen ten or more times. The chain has TRBV7-9 and TRBJ2-1; no clear D. Germline assignment: CDR1 SEHNR and CDR2 FQNEAQ (reference sequence). Deletions cut 5 bases from V and 5 bases from J, with 10 bases between. There are 13 residues in the CDR3. This chain's CDR3 is CASSPTGDNEQFF. The CDR3 region has the DNA TGTGCCAGCAGCCCCACTGGGGACAATGAGCAGTTCTTC.

The rearrangement joins TRBV5-1 to TRBJ2-6, with D perhaps matching TRBD1 or TRBD2 (5 bases each). CDR3 length: 14 amino acids. V lost 9 bases to trimming and J lost 6 bases, with 16 bases between them. Germline assignment: CDR1 SGHRS and CDR2 YFSETQ. This CDR3 reads CATSLGTPANVLTF. The CDR3 region has the DNA TGCGCCACCTCTCTCGGGACCCCGGCCAACGTCCTGACTTTC.

The chain carries TRBV4-1 and TRBJ2-1; D is unclear. The CDR3 length is 13 residues. With 1 base removed from V and 5 bases from J, the gap between germline ends came to 6 bases. Germline-derived CDR1 and CDR2 are MGHRA and YSYEKL. The CDR3 spells CASSQAADNEQFF. As DNA, the CDR3 is TGCGCCAGCAGCCAAGCCGCGGACAATGAGCAGTTCTTC.